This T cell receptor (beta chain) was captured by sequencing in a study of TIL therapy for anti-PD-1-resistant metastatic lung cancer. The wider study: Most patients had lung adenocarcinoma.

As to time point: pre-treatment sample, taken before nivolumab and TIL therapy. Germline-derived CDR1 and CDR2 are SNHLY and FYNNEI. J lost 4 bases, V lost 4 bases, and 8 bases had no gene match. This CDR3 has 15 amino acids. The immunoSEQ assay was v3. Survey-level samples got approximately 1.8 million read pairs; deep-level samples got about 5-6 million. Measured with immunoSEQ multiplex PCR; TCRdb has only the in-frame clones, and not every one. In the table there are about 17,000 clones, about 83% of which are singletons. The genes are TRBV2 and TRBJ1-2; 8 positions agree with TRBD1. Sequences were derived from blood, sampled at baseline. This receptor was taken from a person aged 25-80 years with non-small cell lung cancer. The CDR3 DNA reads TGTGCCAGCAGTGCGGACAGGGCTAGCCCCTATGGCTACACCTTC. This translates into CASSADRASPYGYTF.